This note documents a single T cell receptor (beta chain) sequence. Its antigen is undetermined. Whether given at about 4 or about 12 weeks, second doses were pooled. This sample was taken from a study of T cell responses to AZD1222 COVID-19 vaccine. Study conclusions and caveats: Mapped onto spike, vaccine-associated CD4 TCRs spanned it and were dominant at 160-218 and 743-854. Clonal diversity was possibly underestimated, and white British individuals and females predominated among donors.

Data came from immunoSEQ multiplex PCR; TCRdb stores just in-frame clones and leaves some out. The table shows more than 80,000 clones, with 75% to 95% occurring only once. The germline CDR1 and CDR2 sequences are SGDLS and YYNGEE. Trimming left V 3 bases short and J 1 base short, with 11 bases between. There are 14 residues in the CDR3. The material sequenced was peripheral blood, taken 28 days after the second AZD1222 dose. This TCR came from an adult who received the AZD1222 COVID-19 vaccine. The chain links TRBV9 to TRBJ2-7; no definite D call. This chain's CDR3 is CASSAAGSSYEQYF. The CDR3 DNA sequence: TGTGCCAGCAGCGCCGCTGGAAGTTCCTACGAGCAGTACTTC.